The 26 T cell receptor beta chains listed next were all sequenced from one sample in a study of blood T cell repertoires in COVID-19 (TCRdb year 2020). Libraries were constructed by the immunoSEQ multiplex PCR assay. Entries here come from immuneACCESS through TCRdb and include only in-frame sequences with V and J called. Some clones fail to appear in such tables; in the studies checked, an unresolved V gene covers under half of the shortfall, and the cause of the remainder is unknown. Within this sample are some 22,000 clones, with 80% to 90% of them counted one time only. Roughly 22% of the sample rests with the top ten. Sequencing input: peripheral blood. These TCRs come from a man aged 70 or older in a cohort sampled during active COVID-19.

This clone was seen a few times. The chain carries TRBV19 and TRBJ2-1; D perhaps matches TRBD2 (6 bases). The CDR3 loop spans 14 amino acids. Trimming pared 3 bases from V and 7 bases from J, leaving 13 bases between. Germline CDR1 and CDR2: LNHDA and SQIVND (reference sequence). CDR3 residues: CASSMAARGNEQFF. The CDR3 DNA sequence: TGTGCCAGTAGTATGGCGGCTCGGGGGAATGAGCAGTTCTTC.

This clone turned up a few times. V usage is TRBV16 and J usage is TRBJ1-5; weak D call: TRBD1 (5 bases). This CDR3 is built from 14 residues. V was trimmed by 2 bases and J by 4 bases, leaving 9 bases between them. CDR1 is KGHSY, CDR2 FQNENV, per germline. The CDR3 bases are TGTGCCAGCAGCCAAGGTAGGGGTAATCAGCCCCAGCATTTT. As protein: CASSQGRGNQPQHF.

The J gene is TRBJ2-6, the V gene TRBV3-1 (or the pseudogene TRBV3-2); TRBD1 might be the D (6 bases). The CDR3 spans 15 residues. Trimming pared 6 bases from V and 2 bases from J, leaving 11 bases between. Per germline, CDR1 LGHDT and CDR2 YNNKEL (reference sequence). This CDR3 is CASSFNRAGANVLTF. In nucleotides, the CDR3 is TGTGCCAGCAGTTTTAACAGGGCTGGGGCCAACGTCCTGACTTTC.

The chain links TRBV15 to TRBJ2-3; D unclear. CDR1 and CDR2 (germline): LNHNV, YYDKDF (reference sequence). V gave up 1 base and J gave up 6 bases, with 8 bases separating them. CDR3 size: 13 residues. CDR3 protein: CATSRASVDTQYF. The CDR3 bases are TGTGCCACCAGCAGAGCTTCGGTGGATACGCAGTATTTT.

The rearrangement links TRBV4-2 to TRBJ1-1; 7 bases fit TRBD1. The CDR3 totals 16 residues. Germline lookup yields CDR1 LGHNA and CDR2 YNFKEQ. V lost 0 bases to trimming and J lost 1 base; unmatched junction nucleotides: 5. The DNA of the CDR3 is TGTGCCAGCAGCCAAGAGTTGTACAGGGGGAACACTGAAGCTTTCTTT. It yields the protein CASSQELYRGNTEAFF.

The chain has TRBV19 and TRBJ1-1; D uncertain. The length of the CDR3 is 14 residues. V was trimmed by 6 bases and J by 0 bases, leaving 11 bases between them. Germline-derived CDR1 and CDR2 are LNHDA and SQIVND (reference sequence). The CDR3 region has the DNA TGTGCCAGTAGGGAACGGGATCTGAACACTGAAGCTTTCTTT. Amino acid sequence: CASRERDLNTEAFF. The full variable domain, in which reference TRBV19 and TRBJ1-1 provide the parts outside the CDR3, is DGGITQSPKYLFRKEGQNVTLSCEQNLNHDAMYWYRQDPGQGLRLIYYSQIVNDFQKGDIAEGYSVSREKKESFPLTVTSAQKNPTAFYLCASRERDLNTEAFFGQGTRLTVV.

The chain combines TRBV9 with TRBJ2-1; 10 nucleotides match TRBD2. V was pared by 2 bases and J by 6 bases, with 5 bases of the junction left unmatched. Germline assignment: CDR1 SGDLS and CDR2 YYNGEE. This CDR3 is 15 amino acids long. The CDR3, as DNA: TGTGCCAGCAGCGTCAGCGGGAGGGCCCTCAATGAGCAGTTCTTC. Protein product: CASSVSGRALNEQFF.

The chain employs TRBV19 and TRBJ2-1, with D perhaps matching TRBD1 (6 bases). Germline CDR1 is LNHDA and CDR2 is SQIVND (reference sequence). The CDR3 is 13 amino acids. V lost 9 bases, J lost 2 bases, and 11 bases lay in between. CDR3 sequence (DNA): TGTGCCAGCACAGGGCACACCTACAATGAGCAGTTCTTC. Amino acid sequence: CASTGHTYNEQFF.

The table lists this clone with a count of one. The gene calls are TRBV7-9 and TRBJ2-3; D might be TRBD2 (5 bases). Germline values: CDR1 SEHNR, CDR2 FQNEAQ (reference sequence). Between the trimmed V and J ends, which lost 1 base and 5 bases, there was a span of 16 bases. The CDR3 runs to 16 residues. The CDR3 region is CASSLVRHQRGDTQYF. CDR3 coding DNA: TGTGCCAGCAGCTTAGTACGACACCAACGGGGAGATACGCAGTATTTT.

CDR3 in DNA: TGCGCCAGCAGCCAAGAGGGGGCCTGGAATCAGCCCCAGCATTTT. Its protein product is CASSQEGAWNQPQHF. The genes are TRBV4-1 and TRBJ1-5; D perhaps matches TRBD1 (6 bases). The V gene lost 0 bases and the J gene lost 4 bases, with 10 bases spanning the gap. This CDR3 is built from 15 residues. Germline CDR1 reads MGHRA; CDR2 reads YSYEKL.

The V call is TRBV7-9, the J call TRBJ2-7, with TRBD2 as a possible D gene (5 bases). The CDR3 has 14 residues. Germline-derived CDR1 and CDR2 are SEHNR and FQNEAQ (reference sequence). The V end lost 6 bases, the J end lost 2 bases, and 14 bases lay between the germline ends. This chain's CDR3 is CASSEFGETYEQYF. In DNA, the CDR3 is TGTGCCAGCAGTGAATTCGGGGAAACCTACGAGCAGTACTTC.

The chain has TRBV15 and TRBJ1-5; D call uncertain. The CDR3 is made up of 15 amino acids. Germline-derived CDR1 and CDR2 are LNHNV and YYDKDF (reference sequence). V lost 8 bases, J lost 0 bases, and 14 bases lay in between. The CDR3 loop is CATSGYGNSNQPQHF. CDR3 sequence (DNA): TGTGCCACCTCGGGGTACGGTAATAGCAATCAGCCCCAGCATTTT.

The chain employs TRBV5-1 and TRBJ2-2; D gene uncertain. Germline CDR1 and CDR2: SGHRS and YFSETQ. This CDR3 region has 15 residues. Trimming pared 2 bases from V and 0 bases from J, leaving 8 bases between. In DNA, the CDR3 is TGCGCCAGCAGCTTTTCACGCGCGAACACCGGGGAGCTGTTTTTT. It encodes CASSFSRANTGELFF.

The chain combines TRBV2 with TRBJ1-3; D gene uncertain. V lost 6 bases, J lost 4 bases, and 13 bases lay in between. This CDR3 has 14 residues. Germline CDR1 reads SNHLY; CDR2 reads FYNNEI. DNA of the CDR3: TGTGCCAGCAGAGAGAGGCTGCAAGGAAACACCATATATTTT. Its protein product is CASRERLQGNTIYF.

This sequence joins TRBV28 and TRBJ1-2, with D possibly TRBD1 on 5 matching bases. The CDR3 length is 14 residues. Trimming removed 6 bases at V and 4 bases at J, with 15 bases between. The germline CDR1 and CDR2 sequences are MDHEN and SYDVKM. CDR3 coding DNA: TGTGCCAGCAGACATCAGGAGACAGCCTATGGCTACACCTTC. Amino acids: CASRHQETAYGYTF.

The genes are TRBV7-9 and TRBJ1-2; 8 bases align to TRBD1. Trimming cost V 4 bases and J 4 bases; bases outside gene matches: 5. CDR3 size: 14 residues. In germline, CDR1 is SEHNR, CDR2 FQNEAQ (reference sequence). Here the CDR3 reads CASSYQGAGYGYTF. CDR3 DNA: TGTGCCAGCAGCTACCAGGGGGCAGGCTATGGCTACACCTTC.

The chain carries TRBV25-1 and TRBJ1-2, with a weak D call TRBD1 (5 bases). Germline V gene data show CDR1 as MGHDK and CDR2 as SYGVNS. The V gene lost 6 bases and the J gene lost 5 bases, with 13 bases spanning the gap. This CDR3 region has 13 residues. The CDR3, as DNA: TGTGCCAGCAGCTCGGGGGGGAAGTATGGCTACACCTTC. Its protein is CASSSGGKYGYTF.

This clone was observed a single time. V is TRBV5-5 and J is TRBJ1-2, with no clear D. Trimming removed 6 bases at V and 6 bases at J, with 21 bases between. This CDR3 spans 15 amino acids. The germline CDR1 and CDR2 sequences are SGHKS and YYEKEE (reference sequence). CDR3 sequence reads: CASNPRHGQPNGYTF. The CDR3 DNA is TGTGCCAGCAACCCCCGACATGGTCAGCCTAATGGCTACACCTTC.

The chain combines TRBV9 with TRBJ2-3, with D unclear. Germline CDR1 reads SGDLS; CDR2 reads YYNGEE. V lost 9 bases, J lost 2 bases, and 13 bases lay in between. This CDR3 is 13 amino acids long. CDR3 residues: CATAKRPTDTQYF. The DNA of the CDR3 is TGTGCCACCGCCAAGCGCCCCACAGATACGCAGTATTTT.

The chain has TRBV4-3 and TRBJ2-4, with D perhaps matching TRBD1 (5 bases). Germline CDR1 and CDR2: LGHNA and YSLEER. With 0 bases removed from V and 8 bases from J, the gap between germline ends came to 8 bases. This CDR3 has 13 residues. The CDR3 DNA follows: TGCGCCAGCAGCCAAGATCAGGGTTACATTCAGTACTTC. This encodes CASSQDQGYIQYF.

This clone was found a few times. CDR3 region: CASSGDQPQHF. The CDR3 coding sequence is TGTGCCAGCAGTGGAGATCAGCCCCAGCATTTT. The gene calls are TRBV2 and TRBJ1-5; no definite D call. This CDR3 is 11 amino acids long. CDR1 and CDR2 from the germline V gene are SNHLY and FYNNEI. Trimming cost V 4 bases and J 5 bases, with 3 bases left between them.

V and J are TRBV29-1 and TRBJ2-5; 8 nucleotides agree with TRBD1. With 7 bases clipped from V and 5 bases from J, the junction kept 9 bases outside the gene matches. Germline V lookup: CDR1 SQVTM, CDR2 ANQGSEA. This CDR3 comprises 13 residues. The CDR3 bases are TGCAGCGCACGACAGGGGTCGCACGAGACCCAGTACTTC. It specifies CSARQGSHETQYF.

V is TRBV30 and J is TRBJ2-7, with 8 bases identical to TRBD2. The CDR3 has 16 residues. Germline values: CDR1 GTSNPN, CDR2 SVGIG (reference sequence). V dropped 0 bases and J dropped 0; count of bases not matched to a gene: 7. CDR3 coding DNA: TGTGCCTGGAGTGTACAAACAGCGGGAGCCTCCTACGAGCAGTACTTC. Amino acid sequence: CAWSVQTAGASYEQYF.

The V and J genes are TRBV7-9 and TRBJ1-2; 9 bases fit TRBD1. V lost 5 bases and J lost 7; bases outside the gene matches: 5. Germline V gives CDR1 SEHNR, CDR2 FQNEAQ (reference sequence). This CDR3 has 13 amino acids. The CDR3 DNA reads TGTGCCAGCAGCCCGACAGGGGGACGTGGCTACACCTTC. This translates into CASSPTGGRGYTF.

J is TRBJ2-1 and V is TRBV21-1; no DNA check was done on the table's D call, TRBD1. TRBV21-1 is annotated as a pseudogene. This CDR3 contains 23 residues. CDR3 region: CASSKEALRNRSRAPAHYNEQFF. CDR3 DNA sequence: TGTGCCAGCAGCAAAGAGGCCCTACGAAACAGGTCCAGGGCTCCAGCCCACTACAATGAGCAGTTCTTC.

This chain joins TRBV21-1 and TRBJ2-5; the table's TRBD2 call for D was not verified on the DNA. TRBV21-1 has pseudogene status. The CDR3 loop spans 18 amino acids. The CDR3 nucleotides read TGTGCCAGCAGCAAAAGGAGACTAGCGGGTGGGCCCCAAGAGACCCAGTACTTC. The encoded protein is CASSKRRLAGGPQETQYF.